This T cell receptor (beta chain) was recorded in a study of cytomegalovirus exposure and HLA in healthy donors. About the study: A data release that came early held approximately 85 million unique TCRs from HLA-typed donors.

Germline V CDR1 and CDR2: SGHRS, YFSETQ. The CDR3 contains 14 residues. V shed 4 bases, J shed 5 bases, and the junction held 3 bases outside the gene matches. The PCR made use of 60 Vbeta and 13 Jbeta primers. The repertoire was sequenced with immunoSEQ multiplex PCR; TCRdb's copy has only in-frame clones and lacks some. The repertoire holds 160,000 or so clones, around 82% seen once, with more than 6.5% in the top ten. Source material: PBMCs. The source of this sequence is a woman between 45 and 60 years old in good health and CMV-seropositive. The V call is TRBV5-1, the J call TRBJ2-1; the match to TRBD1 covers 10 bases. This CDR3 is CASSAGQGNNEQFF. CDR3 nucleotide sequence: TGCGCCAGCAGCGCGGGACAGGGGAACAATGAGCAGTTCTTC.